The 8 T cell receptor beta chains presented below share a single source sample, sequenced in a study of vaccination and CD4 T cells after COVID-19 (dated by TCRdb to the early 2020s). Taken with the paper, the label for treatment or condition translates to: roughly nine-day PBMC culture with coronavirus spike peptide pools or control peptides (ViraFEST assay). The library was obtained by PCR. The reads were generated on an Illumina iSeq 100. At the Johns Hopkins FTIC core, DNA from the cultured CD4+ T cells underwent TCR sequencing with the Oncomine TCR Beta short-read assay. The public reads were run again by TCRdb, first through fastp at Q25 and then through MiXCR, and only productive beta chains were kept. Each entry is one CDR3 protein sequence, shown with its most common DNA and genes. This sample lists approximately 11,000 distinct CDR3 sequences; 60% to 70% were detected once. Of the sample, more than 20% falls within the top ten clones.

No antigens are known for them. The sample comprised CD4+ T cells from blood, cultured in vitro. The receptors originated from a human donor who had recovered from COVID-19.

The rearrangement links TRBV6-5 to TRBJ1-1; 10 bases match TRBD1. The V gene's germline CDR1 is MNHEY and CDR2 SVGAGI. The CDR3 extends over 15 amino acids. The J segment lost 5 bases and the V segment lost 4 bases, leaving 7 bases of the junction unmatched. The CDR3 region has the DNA TGTGCCAGCAGTTCAACCGGGACAGGGGCTACTGAAGCTTTCTTT. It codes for CASSSTGTGATEAFF.

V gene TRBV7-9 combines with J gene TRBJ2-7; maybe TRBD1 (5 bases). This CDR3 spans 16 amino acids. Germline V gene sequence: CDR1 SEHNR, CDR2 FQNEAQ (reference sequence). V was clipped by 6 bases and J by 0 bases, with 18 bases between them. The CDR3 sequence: CASSLGRTESSYEQYF. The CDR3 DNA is TGTGCCAGCAGTCTGGGGCGGACGGAGAGCTCCTACGAGCAGTACTTC.

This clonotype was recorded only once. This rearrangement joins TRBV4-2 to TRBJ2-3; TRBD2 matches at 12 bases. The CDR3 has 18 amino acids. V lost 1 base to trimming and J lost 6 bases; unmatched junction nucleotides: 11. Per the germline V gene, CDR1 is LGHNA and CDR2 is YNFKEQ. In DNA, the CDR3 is TGTGCCAGCAGCCAAGGACTAGCGGGAGATGTCGACACGGATACGCAGTATTTT. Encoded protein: CASSQGLAGDVDTDTQYF.

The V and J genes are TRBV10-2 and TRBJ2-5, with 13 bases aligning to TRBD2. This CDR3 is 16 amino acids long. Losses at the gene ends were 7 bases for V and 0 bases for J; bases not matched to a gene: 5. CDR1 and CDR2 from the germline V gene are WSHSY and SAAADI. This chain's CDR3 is CASTWTSGSNQETQYF. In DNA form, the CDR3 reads TGCGCCAGCACCTGGACTAGCGGGAGCAACCAAGAGACCCAGTACTTC.

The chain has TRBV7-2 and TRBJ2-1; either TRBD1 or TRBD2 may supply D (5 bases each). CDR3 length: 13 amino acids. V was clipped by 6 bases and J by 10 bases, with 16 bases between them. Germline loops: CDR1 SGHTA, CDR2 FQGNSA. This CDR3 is CASSSTPEGEQFF. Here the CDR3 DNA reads TGTGCCAGCAGTTCAACGCCCGAGGGGGAGCAGTTCTTC.

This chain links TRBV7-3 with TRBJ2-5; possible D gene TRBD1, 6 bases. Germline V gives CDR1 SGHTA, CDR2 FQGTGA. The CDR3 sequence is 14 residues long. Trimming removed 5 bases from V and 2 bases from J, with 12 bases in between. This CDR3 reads CASSPTGLQETQYF. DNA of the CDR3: TGTGCCAGCAGCCCCACAGGGCTGCAAGAGACCCAGTACTTC.

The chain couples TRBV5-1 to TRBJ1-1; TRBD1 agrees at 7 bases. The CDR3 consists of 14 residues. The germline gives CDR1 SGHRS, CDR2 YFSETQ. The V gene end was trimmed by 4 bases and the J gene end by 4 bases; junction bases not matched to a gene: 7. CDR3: CASSRLQGSTEAFF. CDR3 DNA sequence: TGCGCCAGCAGCAGATTACAGGGGAGCACTGAAGCTTTCTTT.

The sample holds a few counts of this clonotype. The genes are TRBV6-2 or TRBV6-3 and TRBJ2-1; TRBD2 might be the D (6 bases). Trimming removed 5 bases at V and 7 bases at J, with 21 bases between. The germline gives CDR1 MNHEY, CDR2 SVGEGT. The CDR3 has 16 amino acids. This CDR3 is CASSLLRRDFGNEQFF. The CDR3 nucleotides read TGTGCCAGCAGTCTACTGAGGCGGGATTTTGGGAATGAGCAGTTCTTC.